The entry below describes one T cell receptor (beta chain). The antigen remains unidentified. The method was immunoSEQ multiplex PCR; TCRdb's version includes in-frame clones alone and lacks a portion of them. The repertoire holds 8,000 to 9,000 clones, around nine tenths seen once, with 6.3% in the top ten. CDR1 LNHDA and CDR2 SQIVND come from the germline V gene (reference sequence). With 3 bases removed from V and 3 bases from J, the gap between germline ends came to 12 bases. The CDR3 is 15 residues long. The data were obtained in a study of blood T cell dynamics during melanoma immunotherapy. Study-wide points: At W3, later disease-control patients showed bifurcated PBMC repertoire changes, unlike progressors.

Time point here: week 3, after first cycle of checkpoint inhibitor. Patients had no prior systemic cancer treatment, immunosuppressants or other active cancers. This receptor was obtained from a human donor with melanoma. The starting material was blood, obtained from a patient treated with checkpoint blockade. The chain links TRBV19 to TRBJ2-4; no reliable D call. This CDR3 reads CASSIPSKGKNIQYF. The DNA of the CDR3 is TGTGCCAGTAGTATTCCCAGTAAGGGCAAAAACATTCAGTACTTC.